This TCR beta chain was profiled in a study of technical replicates of blood from a handful of donors. Assay used: immunoSEQ multiplex PCR; TCRdb lists only in-frame clones, some missing. The data show tens of thousands of clones, with around nine tenths seen just once and approximately 4.9% held by the top ten. CDR1 LGHNA and CDR2 YSLEER come from the germline V gene. The CDR3 has 19 residues. V dropped 4 bases and J dropped 2; count of bases not matched to a gene: 20. This chain uses TRBV4-3 with TRBJ2-7; 7 nucleotides line up with TRBD2. The clonotype was recovered from a human donor in good health. Some clones in this sample may be carry-over from other donors' samples. The sample comprised PBMCs. Written as DNA, the CDR3 is TGCGCCAGCAGCCTCCTAAGGGGCAGGGAGGGGAATATCCCCTACGAGCAGTACTTC. Protein sequence: CASSLLRGREGNIPYEQYF.